This T cell receptor beta chain was obtained from a study of blood T cell repertoires in COVID-19 (TCRdb year 2020). Broadly, across the study: The collaborator samples originated in the United States, Italy and Spain and spanned the acute and convalescent phases of COVID-19. The material from the prospective study consisted of cDNA or gDNA derived from T cells, B-cell-depleted T cells, or PBMCs. Deeply sampled blood TCRbeta repertoires from subjects exposed to, actively infected with, or recovered from COVID-19 were included in the dataset. A freely available public database, intended as a resource for researchers studying the immune response to SARS-CoV-2, is where the repertoires were released. The samples were drawn from the first 160 participants of the ongoing ImmuneRACE study and from about 1,200 subjects provided by 6 global collaborators. The sample metadata nearly always contained a de-identified subject ID, COVID-19 status, age in years and sex. Where available, HLA class I and class II types were taken from metadata supplied by the sample provider and were not determined by assay-based typing.

Results the study describes overall, beyond this receptor: The amount of clinical and demographic metadata varied by source and participant and was provided uncurated.

The germline V gene gives CDR1 as SGHTA and CDR2 as FQGNSA. The germline V end is reduced by 2 bases and the J end by 2 bases; junction bases left unmatched: 7. The CDR3, cysteine through phenylalanine, is 18 amino acids long. The only DNA kept is the CDR3, 54 bases in frame from the first base. TCRbeta CDR3 regions were amplified from genomic DNA by means of the immunoSEQ Assay, a bias-controlled multiplex PCR. Under the source paper's analysis protocol: The number of nucleated cells in each sample was estimated from the amplification of reference gene primers within the assay. Sequence reads were collapsed and filtered to measure the absolute abundance of every unique TCRbeta CDR3 rearrangement. For each sample, productive Simpson clonality was calculated by taking the square root of Simpson's diversity index across productive rearrangements. TCRdb stores this immuneACCESS table with in-frame sequences only. Part of the clones is absent; in the studies checked, under half of the shortfall reflects unresolved V genes, and no reason is known for the rest. V and J calls plus clone size are reproduced from that table; the DNA served to infer D and trimming. The sample has about 200,000 clones on record, 65% to 90% of them singletons. Over 2% of the sample lies in the top ten.

One collaborating source in Seattle enrolled patients during active infection and followed them longitudinally through the course of disease. Each collaborating institution followed its own protocols to collect whole blood in K2EDTA tubes. For TCRbeta analysis, collaborators shipped samples in one of three forms: frozen whole blood, isolated PBMCs, or DNA extracted from either of those sample types. This clone was counted only a few times. The antigen it binds to is not known. No per-base quality is available; no much larger clone lies one base away. Sequenced material: peripheral blood. The sequence joins TRBV7-2 to TRBJ1-6; 9 middle bases align to TRBD1. This receptor was identified in a woman aged 70-85 years with COVID-19, enrolled during active disease. At the DNA level, the sequence is TGTGCCAGCAGCTTATTACCGGGACAGGGAACCTATAATTCACCCCTCCACTTT. Its amino acids are CASSLLPGQGTYNSPLHF.